The sequence of this T cell receptor (beta chain) was determined in a study of blood T cell repertoires in COVID-19. Study background: Researchers got acute and convalescent COVID-19 samples from the United States, Italy and Spain. The analysed material was cDNA or gDNA that came from T cells, B-cell-depleted T cells, or PBMCs.

As processed by the authors: Reference gene primer amplification in the assay estimated nucleated cell counts. Some clones are missing from TCRdb's copy, which holds only in-frame ones; the method was immunoSEQ multiplex PCR. That table furnishes V, J and clone size, whereas the DNA furnished D and trimming. The sample yields 130,000 to 150,000 clones, around 80% seen once. The CDR3 spans 16 residues. Germline V gene sequence: CDR1 MNHEY, CDR2 SVGAGI. V was cut by 0 bases and J by 2 bases, with 12 bases left in between. The sequencing input was peripheral blood. The J gene is TRBJ2-3, the V gene TRBV6-5, with a tentative D call TRBD2 (6 bases). The TCR sequence derives from a human donor with acute or convalescent COVID-19. The donor label of this sample is uncertain. The CDR3, as DNA: TGTGCCAGCAGTTACTCAAGCGGGCGTCACACAGATACGCAGTATTTT. This sequence encodes CASSYSSGRHTDTQYF.